This T cell receptor beta chain was sequenced in a study of immune heterogeneity within non-small cell lung tumors. The germline V gene has CDR1 SGHNT and CDR2 YENEEA. CDR3 size: 16 residues. With 3 bases removed from V and 5 bases from J, the gap between germline ends came to 18 bases. For the TCR beta CDR3, multiplex PCR with 32 V and 13 J primers performed the amplification. Via MiXCR, TCRdb re-called the multiplex PCR reads, giving one row per CDR3 protein. The data contain 30,000 to 40,000 distinct CDR3 sequences, around 26% of them seen just once; the ten biggest clones take up about 4%. The table lists this clonotype with many counts. Genomic DNA from bulk tumor acted as the template, and 450 to 700 ng was loaded per sample. Far-apart biopsies, several per primary tumor, were taken during surgery. Enrolled individuals presented with untreated, newly diagnosed non-small cell lung cancer and received curative surgery.

Sequences were obtained from lung tumor tissue. J is TRBJ2-3 and V is TRBV11-3; no clear D. The receptor's source is a man aged 40-49 years with non-small cell lung cancer. The CDR3 sequence: CASSFLSYGGGDTQYF. CDR3 DNA sequence: TGTGCCAGCAGCTTCCTTTCCTACGGCGGCGGAGATACGCAGTATTTT.